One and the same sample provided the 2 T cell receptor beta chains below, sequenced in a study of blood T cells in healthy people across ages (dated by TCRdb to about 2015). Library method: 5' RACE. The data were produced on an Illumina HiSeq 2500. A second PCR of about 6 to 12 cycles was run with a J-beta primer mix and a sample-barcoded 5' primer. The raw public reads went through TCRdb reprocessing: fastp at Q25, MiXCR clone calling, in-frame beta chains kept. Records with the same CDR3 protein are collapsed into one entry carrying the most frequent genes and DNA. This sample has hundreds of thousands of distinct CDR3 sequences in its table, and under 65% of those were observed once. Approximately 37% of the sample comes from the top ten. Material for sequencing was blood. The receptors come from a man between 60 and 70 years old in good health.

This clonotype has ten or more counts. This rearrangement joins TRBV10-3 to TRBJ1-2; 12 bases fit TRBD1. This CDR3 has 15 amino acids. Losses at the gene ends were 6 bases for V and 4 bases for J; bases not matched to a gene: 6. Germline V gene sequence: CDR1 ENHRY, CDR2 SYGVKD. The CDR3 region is CAISPGTGGPYGYTF. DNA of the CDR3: TGTGCCATCAGCCCTGGGACAGGGGGCCCCTATGGCTACACCTTC.

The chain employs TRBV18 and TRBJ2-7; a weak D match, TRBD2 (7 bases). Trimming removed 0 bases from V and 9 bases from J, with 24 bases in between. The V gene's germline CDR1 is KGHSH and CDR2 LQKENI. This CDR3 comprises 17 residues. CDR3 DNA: TGTGCCAGCTCACCACCGGCGGGGGCCACGCAGGGGAACGGGCAGTACTTC. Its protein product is CASSPPAGATQGNGQYF.